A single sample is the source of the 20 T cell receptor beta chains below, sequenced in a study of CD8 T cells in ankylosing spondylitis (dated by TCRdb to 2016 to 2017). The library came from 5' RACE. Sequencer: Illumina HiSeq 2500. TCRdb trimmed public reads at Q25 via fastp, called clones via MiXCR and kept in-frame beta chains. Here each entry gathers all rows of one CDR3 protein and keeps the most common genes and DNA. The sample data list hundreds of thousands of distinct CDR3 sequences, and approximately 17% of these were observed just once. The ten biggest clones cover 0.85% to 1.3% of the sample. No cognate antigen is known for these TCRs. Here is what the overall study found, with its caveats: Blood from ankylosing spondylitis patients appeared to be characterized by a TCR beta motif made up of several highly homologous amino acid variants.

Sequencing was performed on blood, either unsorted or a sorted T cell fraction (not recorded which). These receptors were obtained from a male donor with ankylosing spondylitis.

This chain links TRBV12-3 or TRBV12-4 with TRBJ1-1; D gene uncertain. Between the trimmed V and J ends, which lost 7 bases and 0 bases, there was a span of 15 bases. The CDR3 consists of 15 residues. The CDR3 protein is CASTKRSRLNTEAFF. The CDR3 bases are TGTGCCAGCACAAAGCGGTCCAGATTGAACACTGAAGCTTTCTTT.

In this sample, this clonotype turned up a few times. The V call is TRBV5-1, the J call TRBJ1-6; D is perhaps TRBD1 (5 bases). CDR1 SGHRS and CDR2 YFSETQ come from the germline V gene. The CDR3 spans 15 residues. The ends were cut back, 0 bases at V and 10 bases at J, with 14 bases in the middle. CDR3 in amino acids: CASSLASRALSPLHF. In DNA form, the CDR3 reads TGCGCCAGCAGCTTGGCCAGCAGGGCGTTATCACCCCTCCACTTT.

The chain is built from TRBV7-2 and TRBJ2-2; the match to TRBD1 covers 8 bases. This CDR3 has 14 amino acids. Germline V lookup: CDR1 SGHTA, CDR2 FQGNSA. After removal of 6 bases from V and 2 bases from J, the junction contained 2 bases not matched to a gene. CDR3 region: CASRGQANTGELFF. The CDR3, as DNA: TGTGCCAGCAGGGGACAGGCCAACACCGGGGAGCTGTTTTTT.

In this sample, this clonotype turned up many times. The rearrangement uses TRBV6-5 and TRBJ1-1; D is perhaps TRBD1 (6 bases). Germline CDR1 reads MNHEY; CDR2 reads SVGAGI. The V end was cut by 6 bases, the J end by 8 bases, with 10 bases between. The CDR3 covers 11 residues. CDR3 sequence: CASSNGQEAFF. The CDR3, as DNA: TGTGCCAGCAGCAACGGACAGGAAGCTTTCTTT.

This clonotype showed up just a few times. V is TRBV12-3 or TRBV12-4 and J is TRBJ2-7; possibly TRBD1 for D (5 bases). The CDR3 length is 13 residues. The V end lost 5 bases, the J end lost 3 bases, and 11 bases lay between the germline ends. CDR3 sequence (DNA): TGTGCCAGCAGTACACAGGACCTCTACGAGCAGTACTTC. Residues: CASSTQDLYEQYF.

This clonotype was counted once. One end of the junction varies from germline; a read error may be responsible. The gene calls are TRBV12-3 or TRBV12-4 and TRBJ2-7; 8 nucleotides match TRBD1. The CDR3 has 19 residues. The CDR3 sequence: CAISSTSPDWTGLTYEQYF. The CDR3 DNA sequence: TGTGCCATCAGTTCTACCTCGCCTGATTGGACAGGGCTAACCTACGAGCAGTACTTC.

The CDR3 coding sequence is TGCGCCAGCAGCTTGGAACCCTCGACGCTGGCTTTCTTT. Residues: CASSLEPSTLAFF. This chain uses TRBV5-1 with TRBJ1-1, with no clear D. The germline V gene encodes CDR1 SGHRS and CDR2 YFSETQ. The CDR3 runs to 13 residues. V lost 0 bases, J lost 11 bases, and 14 bases lay in between. The entire variable domain, with the rest obtained from reference TRBV5-1 and TRBJ1-1, is as follows: KAGVTQTPRYLIKTRGQQVTLSCSPISGHRSVSWYQQTPGQGLQFLFEYFSETQRNKGNFPGRFSGRQFSNSRSEMNVSTLELGDSALYLCASSLEPSTLAFFGQGTRLTVV.

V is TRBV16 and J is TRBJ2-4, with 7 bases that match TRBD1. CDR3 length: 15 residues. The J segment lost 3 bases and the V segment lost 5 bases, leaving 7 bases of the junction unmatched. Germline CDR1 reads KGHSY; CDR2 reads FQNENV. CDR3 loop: CASSTPGQFKNIQYF. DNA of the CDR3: TGTGCCAGCAGCACACCGGGACAGTTCAAAAACATTCAGTACTTC. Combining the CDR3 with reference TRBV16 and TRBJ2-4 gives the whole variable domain GEEVAQTPKHLVRGEGQKAKLYCAPIKGHSYVFWYQQVLKNEFKFLISFQNENVFDETGMPKERFSAKCLPNSPCSLEIQATKLEDSAVYFCASSTPGQFKNIQYFGAGTRLSVL.

Written as DNA, the CDR3 is TGTGCCAGCTCACCACCGAGGCTAGCGGGGTTCGGGGCGTACAATGAGCAGTTCTTC. It encodes CASSPPRLAGFGAYNEQFF. The rearrangement joins TRBV18 to TRBJ2-1, with 9 nucleotides matching TRBD2. Per the germline V gene, CDR1 is KGHSH and CDR2 is LQKENI. The CDR3 loop spans 19 amino acids. V lost 0 bases, J lost 4 bases, and 13 bases stayed unmatched. Complete variable domain (other parts from reference TRBV18 and TRBJ2-1): NAGVMQNPRHLVRRRGQEARLRCSPMKGHSHVYWYRQLPEEGLKFMVYLQKENIIDESGMPKERFSAEFPKEGPSILRIQQVVRGDSAAYFCASSPPRLAGFGAYNEQFFGPGTRLTVL.

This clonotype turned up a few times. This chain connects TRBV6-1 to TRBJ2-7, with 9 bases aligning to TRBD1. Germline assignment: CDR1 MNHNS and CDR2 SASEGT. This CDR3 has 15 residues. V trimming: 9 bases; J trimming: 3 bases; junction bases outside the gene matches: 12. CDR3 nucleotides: TGTGCCAGTCTTCCTTCCGGGACAGGGATCTACGAGCAGTACTTC. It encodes CASLPSGTGIYEQYF.

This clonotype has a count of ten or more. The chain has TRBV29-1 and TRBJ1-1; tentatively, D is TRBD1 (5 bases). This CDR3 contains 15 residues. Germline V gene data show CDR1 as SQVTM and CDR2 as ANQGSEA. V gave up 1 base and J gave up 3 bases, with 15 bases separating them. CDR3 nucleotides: TGCAGCGTTGAAGGGTGGGGGGGTCGAGACACTGAAGCTTTCTTT. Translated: CSVEGWGGRDTEAFF.

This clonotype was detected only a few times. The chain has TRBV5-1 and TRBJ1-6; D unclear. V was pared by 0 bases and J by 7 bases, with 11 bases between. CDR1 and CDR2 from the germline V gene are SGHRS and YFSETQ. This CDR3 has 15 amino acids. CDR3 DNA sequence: TGCGCCAGCAGCTTGGGCCCTGAAAGGAATTCACCCCTCCACTTT. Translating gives CASSLGPERNSPLHF.

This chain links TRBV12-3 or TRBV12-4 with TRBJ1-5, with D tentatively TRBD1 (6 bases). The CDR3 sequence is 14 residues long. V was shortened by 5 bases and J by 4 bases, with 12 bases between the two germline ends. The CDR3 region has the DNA TGTGCCAGCAGTCCTGGACAGCCAAATCAGCCCCAGCATTTT. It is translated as CASSPGQPNQPQHF.

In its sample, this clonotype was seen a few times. As DNA, the CDR3 is TGTGCCAGCAGCGCTGCGGGGACTGAAGCTTTCTTT. Amino acids: CASSAAGTEAFF. The V and J genes are TRBV12-3 or TRBV12-4 and TRBJ1-1; D is unresolved. The CDR3 spans 12 residues. Trimming stripped 6 bases from V and 5 bases from J, with 10 bases between.

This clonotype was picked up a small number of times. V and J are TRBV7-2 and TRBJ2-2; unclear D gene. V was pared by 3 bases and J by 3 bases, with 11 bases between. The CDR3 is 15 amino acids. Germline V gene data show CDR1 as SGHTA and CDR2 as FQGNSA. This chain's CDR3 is CASSFPALDTGELFF. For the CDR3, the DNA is TGTGCCAGCAGCTTCCCGGCCCTCGACACCGGGGAGCTGTTTTTT.

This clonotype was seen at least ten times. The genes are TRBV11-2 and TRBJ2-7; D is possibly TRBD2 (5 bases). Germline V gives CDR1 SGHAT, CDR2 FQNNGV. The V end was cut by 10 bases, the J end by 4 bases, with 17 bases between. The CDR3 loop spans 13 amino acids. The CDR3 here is CATPGQRTYEQYF. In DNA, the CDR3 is TGTGCCACCCCCGGCCAAAGGACTTACGAGCAGTACTTC.

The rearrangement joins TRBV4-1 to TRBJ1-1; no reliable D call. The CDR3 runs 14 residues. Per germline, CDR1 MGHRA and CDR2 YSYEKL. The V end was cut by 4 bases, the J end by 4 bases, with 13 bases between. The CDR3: CASSLLTEGTEAFF. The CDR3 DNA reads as TGCGCCAGCAGCCTCCTTACAGAGGGCACTGAAGCTTTCTTT.

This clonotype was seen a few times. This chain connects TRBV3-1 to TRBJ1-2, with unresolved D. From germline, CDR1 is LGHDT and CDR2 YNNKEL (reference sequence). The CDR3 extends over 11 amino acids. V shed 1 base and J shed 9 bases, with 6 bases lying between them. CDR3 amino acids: CASSQVESYTF. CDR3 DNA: TGTGCCAGCAGCCAAGTCGAAAGCTACACCTTC.

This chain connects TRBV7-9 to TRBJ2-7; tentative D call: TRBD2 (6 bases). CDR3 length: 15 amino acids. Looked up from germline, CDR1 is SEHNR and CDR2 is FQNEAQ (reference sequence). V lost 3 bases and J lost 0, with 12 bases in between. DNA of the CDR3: TGTGCCAGCAGCTTGCCCGGCGGGGCCTCCTACGAGCAGTACTTC. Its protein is CASSLPGGASYEQYF.

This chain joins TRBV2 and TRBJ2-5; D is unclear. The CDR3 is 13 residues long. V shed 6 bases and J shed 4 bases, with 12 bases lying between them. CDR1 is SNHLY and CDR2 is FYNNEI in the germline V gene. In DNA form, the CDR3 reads TGTGCCAGCAGCAGGACCGAGCGAGAGACCCAGTACTTC. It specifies CASSRTERETQYF.